The present T cell receptor (beta chain) was sequenced within a study of blood T cell repertoires in COVID-19. Trimming cost V 0 bases and J 3 bases, with 15 bases left between them. The CDR3 spans 16 residues. Germline values: CDR1 SGHNT, CDR2 YYREEE (reference sequence). Some clones are missing from TCRdb's copy, which holds only in-frame ones; the method was immunoSEQ multiplex PCR. This table has 150,000 or so clones, around 79% appearing once. Sequences were obtained from peripheral blood. The source is a woman in her 70s with COVID-19, enrolled during active disease. The chain carries TRBV5-4 and TRBJ1-2; unclear D gene. The CDR3 spells CASSLATEGLYYGYTF. CDR3 in DNA: TGTGCCAGCAGCTTGGCTACAGAAGGCCTCTACTATGGCTACACCTTC.